Presented here are 29 T cell receptor beta chains from one specimen sequenced in a study of cytomegalovirus exposure and HLA in healthy donors. Primers: 60 Vbeta forward and 13 Jbeta reverse. Clones were read by immunoSEQ multiplex PCR, and TCRdb kept only the in-frame ones, dropping some. This table has 110,000 to 150,000 clones, about two thirds appearing once. Source material: PBMCs. Receptors were obtained from a woman in her fifties or sixties in good health and CMV-seropositive.

The chain is built from TRBV18 and TRBJ2-7, with D hard to call. Germline V gene sequence: CDR1 KGHSH, CDR2 LQKENI. The CDR3 length is 12 residues. V lost 6 bases and J lost 0, with 6 bases in between. CDR3 in DNA: TGTGCCAGCTCCACAAACTCCTACGAGCAGTACTTC. This encodes CASSTNSYEQYF.

CDR3 in DNA: TGTGCCAGCAGTGGCCCAGGGCGAGCTTTCTTT. Its translation is CASSGPGRAFF. The rearrangement uses TRBV2 and TRBJ1-1, with D possibly TRBD1 on 5 matching bases. The V gene's germline CDR1 is SNHLY and CDR2 FYNNEI. The CDR3 extends over 11 amino acids. Trimming stripped 4 bases from V and 10 bases from J, with 10 bases between.

The chain joins TRBV18 to TRBJ1-1, with 8 bases matching TRBD1. Germline lookup yields CDR1 KGHSH and CDR2 LQKENI. The CDR3 is 16 amino acids. J lost 5 bases, V lost 3 bases, and 11 bases had no gene match. CDR3 coding DNA: TGTGCCAGCTCACCCCCCATAAACAGGGGGAGGACTGAAGCTTTCTTT. It specifies CASSPPINRGRTEAFF.

Comment on this clone: Sequence at one end of the junction differs from germline and may be a read error. V gene TRBV28 combines with J gene TRBJ2-1; 7 nucleotides match TRBD1. The germline gives CDR1 MDHEN, CDR2 SYDVKM. The length of the CDR3 is 12 residues. CDR3 protein: CASIKTGAPIIF. As DNA, the CDR3 is TGTGCCAGCATTAAAACAGGGGCTCCGATAATCTTC.

This chain connects TRBV9 to TRBJ1-1; tentatively, D is TRBD1 (5 bases). The CDR3 spans 14 residues. Germline loops: CDR1 SGDLS, CDR2 YYNGEE. V was cut by 0 bases and J by 0 bases, with 6 bases left in between. The CDR3 bases are TGTGCCAGCAGCGTAGGGGGGGTGAACACTGAAGCTTTCTTT. It encodes CASSVGGVNTEAFF.

The chain employs TRBV2 and TRBJ2-2; 7 nucleotides match TRBD1. Germline trimming cut 7 bases from V and 1 base from J; bases unmatched to any gene: 6. In germline, CDR1 is SNHLY, CDR2 FYNNEI. The CDR3 runs to 15 residues. The CDR3: CASTGTALNTGELFF. CDR3 DNA: TGTGCCAGCACGGGGACAGCTTTGAACACCGGGGAGCTGTTTTTT.

This clone was detected only a few times. This chain joins TRBV7-9 and TRBJ1-5, with no clear D. The ends were cut back, 5 bases at V and 6 bases at J, with 14 bases in the middle. The V gene's germline CDR1 is SEHNR and CDR2 FQNEAQ (reference sequence). The CDR3 contains 14 residues. The CDR3 nucleotides are TGTGCCAGCAGCGCCCCGGAGTTCGGTCAGCCCCAGCATTTT. This sequence encodes CASSAPEFGQPQHF.

This chain links TRBV6-6 with TRBJ1-2, with D hard to call. The CDR3 has 13 residues. V lost 3 bases, J lost 7 bases, and 12 bases lay in between. CDR1 MNHNY and CDR2 SVGAGI come from the germline V gene (reference sequence). CDR3 sequence: CASSYEPYTGYTF. CDR3 DNA sequence: TGTGCCAGCAGTTATGAACCGTACACTGGCTACACCTTC.

In DNA form, the CDR3 reads TGTGCCAGCAGCTTAGCTTTGGGGCAGACCTACGAGCAGTACTTC. Its translation is CASSLALGQTYEQYF. The chain uses TRBV7-8 and TRBJ2-7; the D gene is possibly TRBD1 (5 bases). CDR3 length: 15 amino acids. V lost 0 bases and J 2 bases, leaving 11 bases between the germline ends. CDR1 is SGHVS and CDR2 is FQNEAQ in the germline V gene.

The J gene is TRBJ1-5, the V gene TRBV28, with 9 bases fitting TRBD1. The V gene's germline CDR1 is MDHEN and CDR2 SYDVKM. V trimming: 11 bases; J trimming: 0 bases; junction bases outside the gene matches: 11. The CDR3 length is 16 residues. CDR3 residues: CAARDRELLSNQPQHF. Here the CDR3 DNA reads TGTGCCGCCCGGGACAGGGAACTACTTAGCAATCAGCCCCAGCATTTT.

The chain combines TRBV7-2 with TRBJ2-7; 7 nucleotides agree with TRBD1. CDR3 size: 13 residues. Germline loops: CDR1 SGHTA, CDR2 FQGNSA. V dropped 2 bases and J dropped 6; count of bases not matched to a gene: 4. CDR3 in amino acids: CASSLRTGREQYF. In DNA form, the CDR3 reads TGTGCCAGCAGCTTACGGACAGGACGCGAGCAGTACTTC.

The chain recombines TRBV5-6 with TRBJ2-5, with TRBD2 matching over 9 bases. The V segment lost 4 bases and the J segment 2 bases; nucleotides outside the gene matches: 9. This CDR3 is built from 16 residues. Germline CDR1 and CDR2: SGHDT and YYEEEE. In DNA, the CDR3 is TGTGCCAGCAGCCTCAGGCGGACTAGCGTTCAAGAGACCCAGTACTTC. Its translation is CASSLRRTSVQETQYF.

This clone has just a few counts. The rearrangement joins TRBV28 to TRBJ1-2; TRBD1 is a possible D gene (6 bases). Germline V gene sequence: CDR1 MDHEN, CDR2 SYDVKM. The ends were cut back, 3 bases at V and 4 bases at J, with 9 bases in the middle. This CDR3 contains 13 residues. CDR3 sequence (DNA): TGTGCCAGCAGTTTTACAGGGTTCTATGGCTACACCTTC. Amino acid sequence: CASSFTGFYGYTF.

The chain joins TRBV4-2 to TRBJ1-3; D is undetermined. Germline V CDR1 and CDR2: LGHNA, YNFKEQ. The CDR3 totals 14 residues. Between the trimmed V and J ends, which lost 4 bases and 2 bases, there was a span of 9 bases. The CDR3 sequence is CASSPTLTGNTIYF. CDR3 bases: TGTGCCAGCAGCCCTACCCTAACTGGAAACACCATATATTTT.

The V call is TRBV5-1, the J call TRBJ2-3; D unresolved. This CDR3 comprises 15 residues. The germline CDR1 and CDR2 sequences are SGHRS and YFSETQ. V lost 1 base and J lost 0, with 9 bases in between. The CDR3 DNA is TGCGCCAGCAGCTTGCAAGAGCCTAGCACAGATACGCAGTATTTT. Protein sequence: CASSLQEPSTDTQYF.

V and J are TRBV6-5 and TRBJ1-1; tentative D call: TRBD1 (6 bases). CDR3 size: 14 residues. Germline values: CDR1 MNHEY, CDR2 SVGAGI. V lost 0 bases to trimming and J lost 3 bases, with 8 bases between them. The chain's CDR3 is CASSYSGQYTEAFF. The CDR3 DNA reads as TGTGCCAGCAGTTACTCCGGACAGTACACTGAAGCTTTCTTT.

The chain combines TRBV25-1 with TRBJ2-1; possible D gene TRBD1, 5 bases. Germline CDR1 reads MGHDK; CDR2 reads SYGVNS. The CDR3 length is 16 residues. V lost 3 bases and J lost 9, with 21 bases in between. The CDR3 region is CASSDQGSKFGIEQFF. The CDR3 DNA sequence: TGTGCCAGCAGTGACCAGGGATCAAAATTTGGCATTGAGCAGTTCTTC. The full variable domain, in which reference TRBV25-1 and TRBJ2-1 provide the parts outside the CDR3, is EADIYQTPRYLVIGTGKKITLECSQTMGHDKMYWYQQDPGMELHLIHYSYGVNSTEKGDLSSESTVSRIRTEHFPLTLESARPSHTSQYLCASSDQGSKFGIEQFFGPGTRLTVL.

The chain uses TRBV19 and TRBJ2-7; 7 nucleotides match TRBD1. The V gene's germline CDR1 is LNHDA and CDR2 SQIVND (reference sequence). After removal of 6 bases from V and 1 base from J, the junction contained 12 bases not matched to a gene. The CDR3 is 16 amino acids. The CDR3: CASRGDRHTQSYEQYF. CDR3 DNA sequence: TGTGCCAGTAGGGGGGACAGACATACCCAATCCTACGAGCAGTACTTC.

This clone was seen more than once but under ten times. This rearrangement joins TRBV28 to TRBJ1-2; D is undetermined. V lost 10 bases to trimming and J lost 3 bases, with 12 bases between them. Germline CDR1 and CDR2: MDHEN and SYDVKM. The CDR3 consists of 12 residues. The CDR3 sequence: CAILIRDYGYTF. CDR3 DNA: TGTGCCATCCTGATCCGGGACTATGGCTACACCTTC.

The chain is built from TRBV5-1 and TRBJ2-7; a weak D match, TRBD1 (5 bases). The germline CDR1 and CDR2 sequences are SGHRS and YFSETQ. The CDR3 contains 13 residues. Deletions cut 0 bases from V and 4 bases from J, with 8 bases between. The CDR3 DNA reads TGCGCCAGCAGCTTGGAAGGGGCGTACGAGCAGTACTTC. It yields the protein CASSLEGAYEQYF.

This chain links TRBV27 with TRBJ2-1, with D possibly matching TRBD2 (5 bases). Trimming took 8 bases from V and 8 from J, leaving 22 bases between them. Germline V CDR1 and CDR2: MNHEY, SMNVEV (reference sequence). This CDR3 has 15 residues. The CDR3 protein is CASVPGGQPWHEQFF. CDR3 nucleotide sequence: TGTGCCAGCGTACCCGGAGGCCAACCCTGGCATGAGCAGTTCTTC.

This clone has only one observation. The V and J genes are TRBV6-6 and TRBJ2-7, with D possibly being TRBD1 (6 bases). Germline values: CDR1 MNHNY, CDR2 SVGAGI (reference sequence). This CDR3 is built from 14 residues. V lost 9 bases and J 3 bases, leaving 18 bases between the germline ends. The CDR3 DNA sequence: TGTGCCAGTCGAAGACAGGACGGATACTACGAGCAGTACTTC. It encodes CASRRQDGYYEQYF.

This rearrangement joins TRBV25-1 to TRBJ2-1, with 7 bases fitting TRBD2. With V trimmed by 7 bases and J by 5 bases, 2 bases remained unmatched. Per the germline V gene, CDR1 is MGHDK and CDR2 is SYGVNS. This CDR3 has 12 residues. DNA of the CDR3: TGTGCCAGCAAAGGACTAGACAATGAGCAGTTCTTC. Translating it yields CASKGLDNEQFF.

This chain joins TRBV9 and TRBJ1-1, with D hard to call. Germline V CDR1 and CDR2: SGDLS, YYNGEE. The ends were cut back, 4 bases at V and 4 bases at J, with 11 bases in the middle. CDR3 length: 13 residues. Here the CDR3 reads CASSTFSGTEAFF. CDR3 nucleotides: TGTGCCAGCAGCACCTTCAGCGGCACTGAAGCTTTCTTT.

This chain uses TRBV18 with TRBJ1-2; 8 bases fit TRBD1. CDR1 and CDR2 (germline): KGHSH, LQKENI. The CDR3 totals 14 residues. J gave up 4 bases and V 8 bases, and 9 bases lay outside the gene matches. Here the CDR3 DNA reads TGTGCCAGCCCGCAACCAGGGGGCATCTATGGCTACACCTTC. This encodes CASPQPGGIYGYTF.

The table lists this clone with a few counts. The chain joins TRBV2 to TRBJ2-7; 8 bases line up with TRBD1. CDR1 is SNHLY and CDR2 is FYNNEI in the germline V gene. V lost 9 bases to trimming and J lost 4 bases; unmatched junction nucleotides: 11. This CDR3 contains 14 residues. CDR3 DNA sequence: TGTGCCAGTCAACGGACAGGGCGAGTTTACGAGCAGTACTTC. As protein: CASQRTGRVYEQYF.

The V call is TRBV5-1, the J call TRBJ2-1; possibly TRBD1 for D (6 bases). Germline CDR1 reads SGHRS; CDR2 reads YFSETQ. Trimming pared 4 bases from V and 0 bases from J, leaving 17 bases between. The CDR3 contains 17 residues. CDR3 bases: TGCGCCAGCAGCATTCAAGGACAGTCGAGCTCCTACAATGAGCAGTTCTTC. Its translation: CASSIQGQSSSYNEQFF.

V usage is TRBV13 and J usage is TRBJ1-2; TRBD1 is a possible D gene (6 bases). Between the trimmed V and J ends, which lost 2 bases and 8 bases, there was a span of 12 bases. Germline V gives CDR1 PRHDT, CDR2 FYEKMQ (reference sequence). The CDR3 loop spans 13 amino acids. The chain's CDR3 is CASSLQGIGGYTF. In DNA form, the CDR3 reads TGTGCCAGCAGCTTACAGGGGATCGGCGGCTACACCTTC.

The V call is TRBV19, the J call TRBJ1-1; 9 nucleotides line up with TRBD1. The germline V gene has CDR1 LNHDA and CDR2 SQIVND (reference sequence). Unmatched junction bases numbered 9, after V lost 8 bases and J lost 5 bases. The CDR3 has 14 amino acids. As DNA, the CDR3 is TGTGCCAGTCCTACCAACAGGGGGCAGACTGAAGCTTTCTTT. Amino acid sequence: CASPTNRGQTEAFF.